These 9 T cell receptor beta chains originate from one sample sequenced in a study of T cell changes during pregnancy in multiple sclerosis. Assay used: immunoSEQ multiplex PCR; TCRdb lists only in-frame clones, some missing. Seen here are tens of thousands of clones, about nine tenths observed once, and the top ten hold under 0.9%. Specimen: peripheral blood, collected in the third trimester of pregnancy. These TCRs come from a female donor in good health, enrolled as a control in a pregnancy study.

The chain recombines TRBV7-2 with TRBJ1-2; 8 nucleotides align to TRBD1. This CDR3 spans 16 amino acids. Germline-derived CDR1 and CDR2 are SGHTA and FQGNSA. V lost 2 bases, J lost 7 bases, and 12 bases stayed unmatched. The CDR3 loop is CASSLNIGSGGGGYTF. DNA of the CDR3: TGTGCCAGCAGCTTAAATATCGGGTCAGGGGGCGGTGGCTACACCTTC. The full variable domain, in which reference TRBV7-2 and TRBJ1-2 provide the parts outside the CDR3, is GAGVSQSPSNKVTEKGKDVELRCDPISGHTALYWYRQSLGQGLEFLIYFQGNSAPDKSGLPSDRFSAERTGGSVSTLTIQRTQQEDSAVYLCASSLNIGSGGGGYTFGSGTRLTVV.

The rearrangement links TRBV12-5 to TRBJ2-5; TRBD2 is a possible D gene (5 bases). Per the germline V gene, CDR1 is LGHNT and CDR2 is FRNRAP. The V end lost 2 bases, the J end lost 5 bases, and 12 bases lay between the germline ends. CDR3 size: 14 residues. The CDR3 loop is CASGLSGNAETQYF. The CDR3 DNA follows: TGTGCTAGTGGTTTGAGCGGCAACGCGGAGACCCAGTACTTC.

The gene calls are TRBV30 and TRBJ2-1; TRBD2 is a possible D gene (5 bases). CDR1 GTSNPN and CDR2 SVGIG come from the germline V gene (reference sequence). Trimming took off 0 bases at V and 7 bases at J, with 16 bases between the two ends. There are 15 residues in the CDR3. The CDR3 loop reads CAWSVPSGDGNEQFF. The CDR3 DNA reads TGTGCCTGGAGTGTACCCAGCGGAGACGGGAATGAGCAGTTCTTC. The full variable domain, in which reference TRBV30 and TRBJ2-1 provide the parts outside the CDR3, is SQTIHQWPATLVQPVGSPLSLECTVEGTSNPNLYWYRQAAGRGLQLLFYSVGIGQISSEVPQNLSASRPQDRQFILSSKKLLLSDSGFYLCAWSVPSGDGNEQFFGPGTRLTVL.

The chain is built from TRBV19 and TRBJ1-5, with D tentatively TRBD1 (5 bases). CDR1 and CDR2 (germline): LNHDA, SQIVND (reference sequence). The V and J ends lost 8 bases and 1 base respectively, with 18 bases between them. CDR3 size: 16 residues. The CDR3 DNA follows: TGTGCCAGTCTCCCTTACCGGGGGGACAGCAATCAGCCCCAGCATTTT. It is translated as CASLPYRGDSNQPQHF.

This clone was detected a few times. The CDR3 loop is CASSSARRASAYGYTF. In DNA, the CDR3 is TGTGCCAGTAGTTCCGCCCGGCGGGCTAGTGCCTATGGCTACACCTTC. The chain joins TRBV19 to TRBJ1-2; no reliable D call. The V and J ends lost 5 bases and 4 bases respectively, with 20 bases between them. This CDR3 spans 16 amino acids. Germline V gene lookup returns CDR1 LNHDA and CDR2 SQIVND (reference sequence).

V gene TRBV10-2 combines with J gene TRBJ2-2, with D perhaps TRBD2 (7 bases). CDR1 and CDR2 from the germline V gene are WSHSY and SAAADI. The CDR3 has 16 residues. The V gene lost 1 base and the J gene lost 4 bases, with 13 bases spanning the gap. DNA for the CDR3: TGCGCCAGCAGTGAGTTCGGGGGGCTGAGCACCGGGGAGCTGTTTTTT. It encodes CASSEFGGLSTGELFF.

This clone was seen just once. The CDR3 is CASSLAGTGINQPQHF. The DNA for the CDR3 is TGTGCCAGCAGCTTAGCGGGGACAGGGATCAATCAGCCCCAGCATTTT. The chain carries TRBV7-2 and TRBJ1-5; 9 bases fit TRBD1. The CDR3 totals 16 residues. V lost 0 bases, J lost 3 bases, and 3 bases stayed unmatched. The germline CDR1 and CDR2 sequences are SGHTA and FQGNSA.

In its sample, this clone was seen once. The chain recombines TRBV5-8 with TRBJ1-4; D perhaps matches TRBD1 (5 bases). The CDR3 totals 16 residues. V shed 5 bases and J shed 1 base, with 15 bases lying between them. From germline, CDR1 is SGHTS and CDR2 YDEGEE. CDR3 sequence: CASSSGLGQTNEKLFF. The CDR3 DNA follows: TGTGCCAGCAGTTCGGGACTGGGGCAAACTAATGAAAAACTGTTTTTT. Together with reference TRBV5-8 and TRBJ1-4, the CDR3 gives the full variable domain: EAGVTQSPTHLIKTRGQQATLRCSPISGHTSVYWYQQALGLGLQFLLWYDEGEERNRGNFPPRFSGRQFPNYSSELNVNALELEDSALYLCASSSGLGQTNEKLFFGSGTQLSVL.

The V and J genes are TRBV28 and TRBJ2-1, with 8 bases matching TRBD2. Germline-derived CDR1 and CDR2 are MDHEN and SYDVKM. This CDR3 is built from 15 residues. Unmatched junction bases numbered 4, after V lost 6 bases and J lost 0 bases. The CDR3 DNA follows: TGTGCCAGCAGGAAACTAGCGGCCTCCTACAATGAGCAGTTCTTC. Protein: CASRKLAASYNEQFF.